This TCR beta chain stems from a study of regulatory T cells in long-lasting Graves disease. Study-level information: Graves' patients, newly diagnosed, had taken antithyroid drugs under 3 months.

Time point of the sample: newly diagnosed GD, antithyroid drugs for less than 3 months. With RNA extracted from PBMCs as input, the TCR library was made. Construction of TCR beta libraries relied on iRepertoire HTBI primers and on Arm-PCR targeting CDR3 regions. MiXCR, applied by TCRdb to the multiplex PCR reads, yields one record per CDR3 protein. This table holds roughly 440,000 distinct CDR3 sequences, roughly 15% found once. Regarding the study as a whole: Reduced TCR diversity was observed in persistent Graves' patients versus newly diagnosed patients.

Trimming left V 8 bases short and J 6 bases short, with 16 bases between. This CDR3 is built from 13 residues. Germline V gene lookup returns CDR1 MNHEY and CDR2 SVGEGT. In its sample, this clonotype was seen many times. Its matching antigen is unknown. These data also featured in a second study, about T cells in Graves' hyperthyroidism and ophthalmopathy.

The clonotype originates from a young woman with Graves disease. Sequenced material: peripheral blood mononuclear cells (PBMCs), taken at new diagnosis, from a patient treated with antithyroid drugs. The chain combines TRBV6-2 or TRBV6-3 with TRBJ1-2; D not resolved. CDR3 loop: CASREGQANGYTF. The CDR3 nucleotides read TGTGCCAGCCGGGAAGGGCAGGCGAATGGCTACACCTTC.